The rows below give T cell receptor beta chains drawn from one sample of a study of shared clonotypes between healthy human individuals. Profiling relied on immunoSEQ multiplex PCR, and the TCRdb table lists in-frame clones only, not all of them. The data show approximately 2,200,000 clones, 85% to 95% seen once. The specimen was naive CD8+ T cells from PBMCs. Source of these receptors: a man in his late teens or twenties in good health. Some clones in this sample may be carry-over from other donors' samples. Both conserved end residues are part of each CDR3. D genes are given only for firm matches. Rows may omit the clone size; those that give it use once, few, many or a size class.

V	J	size	D	DNA	CDR3
TRBV7-2	TRBJ2-7	-	-	TGTGCCAGCAGCTTCCAGGGCTACGAGCAGTACTTC	CASSFQGYEQYF
TRBV29-1	TRBJ1-4	-	TRBD1	TGCAGCGTGCTCCGGACAGGGAATCCTAATGAAAAACTGTTTTTT	CSVLRTGNPNEKLFF
TRBV5-1	TRBJ2-3	-	TRBD1	TGCGCCAGCAGCCAGGAGGACAGGGTCGTCACAGATACGCAGTATTTT	CASSQEDRVVTDTQYF
TRBV7-9	TRBJ1-3	-	-	TGTGCCAGCAGCTTAGGGTACGGTACCACTGGAAACACCATATATTTT	CASSLGYGTTGNTIYF
TRBV9	TRBJ1-2	-	-	TGTGCCAGCAGCGCCCCGGGGGGGGCGGGCTATGGCTACACCTTC	CASSAPGGAGYGYTF
TRBV5-1	TRBJ2-4	-	TRBD1	TGCGCCAGCAGCCCCCGACAGGGGGAAACCAAAAACATTCAGTACTTC	CASSPRQGETKNIQYF
TRBV27	TRBJ2-1	-	TRBD2	TGTGCCAGCAGTCCAGTAAGCGGGAGCTCCTACAATGAGCAGTTCTTC	CASSPVSGSSYNEQFF
TRBV4-1	TRBJ2-6	-	-	TGCGCCAGCAGCCAAGCACCAGGGACTGGGGCCAACGTCCTGACTTTC	CASSQAPGTGANVLTF
TRBV11-1	TRBJ2-7	-	-	TGTGCCAGCAGCTTAGCGCGTCGCGAGCAGTACTTC	CASSLARREQYF
TRBV13	TRBJ2-1	-	-	TGTGCCAGCAGCTTAGCGTCCAGCGGATACAATGAGCAGTTCTTC	CASSLASSGYNEQFF
TRBV11-2	TRBJ2-7	-	-	TGTGCCAGCAGCTCCAGGACAAGGGGTTGGGAGCAGTACTTC	CASSSRTRGWEQYF
TRBV7-9	TRBJ2-7	-	-	TGTGCCAGCAGCCCCGGGACGCGGCGCGAGCAGTACTTC	CASSPGTRREQYF
TRBV28	TRBJ2-5	-	-	TGTGCCAGCAGTCGGGCCTGGGGCACAGAGACCCAGTACTTC	CASSRAWGTETQYF
TRBV29-1	TRBJ2-1	few	-	TGCAGCGCACCGGTTGGCAATGAGCAGTTCTTC	CSAPVGNEQFF
TRBV7-8	TRBJ2-3	-	TRBD2	TGTGCCAGCAGCTTAGGGGCGGGAGGTTTGACAGATACGCAGTATTTT	CASSLGAGGLTDTQYF
TRBV27	TRBJ2-7	-	-	TGTGCCAGCAGCCCTTGGGACTGGAGGGGCTACGAGCAGTACTTC	CASSPWDWRGYEQYF
TRBV9	TRBJ1-2	-	-	TGTGCCAGCAGCGTAGTCAGTTTTGGAAAAGATGGCTACACCTTC	CASSVVSFGKDGYTF
TRBV28	TRBJ1-2	few	-	TGTGCCAGCAGGTGGGCATCCGGGACTTCCTATGGCTACACCTTC	CASRWASGTSYGYTF
TRBV19	TRBJ2-5	-	-	TGTGCCAGTAAGGAACGGGGGCCACAAGAGACCCAGTACTTC	CASKERGPQETQYF
TRBV7-9	TRBJ1-1	-	-	TGTGCCAGCAGGGGGGGGCACCCACCGGAAGCTTTCTTT	CASRGGHPPEAFF
TRBV27	TRBJ2-1	-	-	TGTGCCAGCAGTCCCGAGGCATCCTACAATGAGCAGTTCTTC	CASSPEASYNEQFF
TRBV6-1	TRBJ2-7	-	-	TGTGCCAGCAGTGAAGGTGTAGGGTTTTCCTACGAGCAGTACTTC	CASSEGVGFSYEQYF
TRBV27	TRBJ1-1	-	TRBD1	TGTGCCAGCAGTACCTACAGACAGGGGTCTACCACTGAAGCTTTCTTT	CASSTYRQGSTTEAFF
TRBV19	TRBJ2-2	-	TRBD2	TGTGCCAGTAGTATAGTGAGTCTAGCGGGAGGATCCGGGGAGCTGTTTTTT	CASSIVSLAGGSGELFF
TRBV7-9	TRBJ2-1	-	TRBD1	TGTGCCAGCAGCTTGGACAGGGGGAATGAGCAGTTCTTC	CASSLDRGNEQFF
TRBV27	TRBJ1-3	-	-	TGTGCCAGCAGTTTTGGATCCCCATACTCTGGAAACACCATATATTTT	CASSFGSPYSGNTIYF
TRBV5-4	TRBJ2-5	-	-	TGTGCCAGCAGCTTGGAGTACGGCGGAAAAAAGACCCAGTACTTC	CASSLEYGGKKTQYF
TRBV5-1	TRBJ1-1	-	-	TGCGCCAGCAGCTGGGACCCGGGGAACACTGAAGCTTTCTTT	CASSWDPGNTEAFF
TRBV7-2	TRBJ1-2	once	-	TGTGCCAGCAGCTTAGTGGGGGACTATGGCTACACCTTC	CASSLVGDYGYTF
TRBV28	TRBJ2-7	-	-	TGTGCCAGCGTTTTGGGGCAGGCGTCCTACGAGCAGTACTTC	CASVLGQASYEQYF
TRBV19	TRBJ2-6	-	-	TGTGCCAGTAGCCCCGGAGGGGCGAGCTCTGGGGCCAACGTCCTGACTTTC	CASSPGGASSGANVLTF
TRBV5-6	TRBJ2-3	-	TRBD1	TGTGCCAGCAGCCTCTGGACAGGGCGAGATACGCAGTATTTT	CASSLWTGRDTQYF
TRBV28	TRBJ2-5	-	TRBD2	TGTGCCAGCCGTGGGACTAGCAGAAAAGAGACCCAGTACTTC	CASRGTSRKETQYF
TRBV4-1	TRBJ2-4	-	-	TGCGCCAGCAGCCAAGTTGCCGGGAGTAAGGCCAAAAACATTCAGTACTTC	CASSQVAGSKAKNIQYF
TRBV13	TRBJ2-4	once	TRBD1	TGTGCCAGCAGCTCAAGACAGGGGGCGGCCAAAAACATTCAGTACTTC	CASSSRQGAAKNIQYF